These 7 T cell receptor beta chains were all obtained from the same sample, sequenced in a study of T cell repertoires in cytomegalovirus infection. These receptors' antigens are unknown. TCRdb re-called the reads through MiXCR, storing one row per CDR3 protein. The repertoire includes hundreds of thousands of distinct CDR3 sequences, roughly a third of them detected once, and around 15% sits in the top ten. The material sequenced was cultured CD8+ T cells from PBMCs, taken from culture after CMV antigen stimulation. These receptor sequences come from a human donor in good health (CMV status not recorded). Some clones in this sample may be carry-over from other donors' samples.

In its sample, this clonotype was seen many times. The chain couples TRBV7-2 to TRBJ2-3, with 8 bases lining up with TRBD2. CDR3 length: 17 residues. CDR1 SGHTA and CDR2 FQGNSA come from the germline V gene. J lost 2 bases, V lost 5 bases, and 12 bases had no gene match. The CDR3 nucleotides read TGTGCCAGCAGCCCCTCGGGGGGGGGATTCCCCACAGATACGCAGTATTTT. Its translation is CASSPSGGGFPTDTQYF. The whole variable domain, remainder taken from reference TRBV7-2 and TRBJ2-3, is GAGVSQSPSNKVTEKGKDVELRCDPISGHTALYWYRQSLGQGLEFLIYFQGNSAPDKSGLPSDRFSAERTGGSVSTLTIQRTQQEDSAVYLCASSPSGGGFPTDTQYFGPGTRLTVL.

This sequence joins TRBV13 and TRBJ2-3; possibly TRBD2 for D (6 bases). CDR3 size: 13 residues. Germline CDR1 and CDR2: PRHDT and FYEKMQ (reference sequence). V lost 2 bases and J 8 bases, leaving 11 bases between the germline ends. The CDR3 region has the DNA TGTGCCAGCAGCTTACGACTAGAGACTACGCAGTATTTT. It encodes CASSLRLETTQYF.

This clonotype was seen only once. The chain couples TRBV27 to TRBJ2-3; TRBD2 agrees at 7 bases. Trimming at V came to 8 bases and at J to 4 bases, leaving 6 bases not matched to a gene. Germline assignment: CDR1 MNHEY and CDR2 SMNVEV (reference sequence). This CDR3 has 13 residues. The CDR3 sequence: CASSREGPDTQYF. In DNA form, the CDR3 reads TGTGCCAGCTCTAGGGAGGGCCCAGATACGCAGTATTTT.

This clonotype was observed at least ten times. The chain links TRBV7-8 to TRBJ2-1; 9 nucleotides align to TRBD1. J gave up 6 bases and V 3 bases, and 9 bases lay outside the gene matches. Germline V lookup: CDR1 SGHVS, CDR2 FQNEAQ. The CDR3 totals 16 residues. CDR3 region: CASSFPGQGNFNEQFF. DNA of the CDR3: TGTGCCAGCAGCTTTCCGGGACAGGGTAACTTCAATGAGCAGTTCTTC.

This clonotype was observed many times. The chain joins TRBV6-2 or TRBV6-3 to TRBJ2-7; TRBD1 agrees at 9 bases. This CDR3 is 14 amino acids long. Germline V CDR1 and CDR2: MNHEY, SVGEGT. V lost 6 bases, J lost 7 bases, and 10 bases stayed unmatched. CDR3 in amino acids: CASRNRGRLGEQYV. In nucleotides, the CDR3 is TGTGCCAGCAGGAACAGGGGGCGCCTTGGGGAGCAGTACGTC.

The chain joins TRBV7-2 to TRBJ2-2; maybe TRBD2 (6 bases). Germline V gives CDR1 SGHTA, CDR2 FQGNSA. The V gene lost 3 bases and the J gene lost 3 bases, with 11 bases spanning the gap. This CDR3 is built from 15 residues. CDR3 bases: TGTGCCAGCAGCTTGGCGGGGCGCCACACCGGGGAGCTGTTTTTT. It is translated as CASSLAGRHTGELFF.

The chain links TRBV7-9 to TRBJ2-1; D unresolved. This CDR3 region has 14 residues. The V gene's germline CDR1 is SEHNR and CDR2 FQNEAQ (reference sequence). V shed 3 bases and J shed 6 bases, with 12 bases lying between them. This CDR3 reads CASSFTGPGNEQFF. The CDR3 DNA is TGTGCCAGCAGCTTTACTGGGCCAGGCAATGAGCAGTTCTTC.